The 18 T cell receptor beta chains below all came from one sample that was sequenced in a study of cytomegalovirus exposure and HLA in healthy donors. Primers included in the PCR were 60 Vbeta and 13 Jbeta primers. Sequenced by immunoSEQ multiplex PCR; TCRdb stores in-frame clones only, minus some. The repertoire consists of 90,000 to 120,000 clones, with about 84% occurring once and the leading ten covering 2% to 2.5%. The source material was PBMCs. The receptors were gathered from a man aged 25-45 years in good health and CMV-seronegative.

This clone showed up just a few times. This chain links TRBV10-2 with TRBJ2-1; TRBD1 matches 7 bases. The CDR3 is 14 residues long. The ends lost 2 bases at V and 5 bases at J; junction bases unmatched: 3. Germline CDR1 and CDR2: WSHSY and SAAADI. DNA of the CDR3: TGCGCCAGCAGTGAGCCGACAGGGAACAATGAGCAGTTCTTC. Translating it yields CASSEPTGNNEQFF.

The chain is built from TRBV7-9 and TRBJ1-4; 8 bases are a match to TRBD1. The CDR3 is 15 amino acids. Germline V gives CDR1 SEHNR, CDR2 FQNEAQ (reference sequence). After removal of 1 base from V and 5 bases from J, the junction contained 3 bases not matched to a gene. CDR3 in DNA: TGTGCCAGCAGCTTAGACCAGGGGGCGAATGAAAAACTGTTTTTT. Its protein product is CASSLDQGANEKLFF.

CDR3 sequence reads: CASSLGDGPNTEAFF. CDR3 coding DNA: TGCGCCAGCAGCTTGGGCGATGGGCCGAACACTGAAGCTTTCTTT. The chain employs TRBV5-1 and TRBJ1-1; D not resolved. Germline CDR1 is SGHRS and CDR2 is YFSETQ. V dropped 0 bases and J dropped 1 base, with 10 bases sitting between them. The CDR3 loop spans 15 amino acids. The entire variable domain, with the rest obtained from reference TRBV5-1 and TRBJ1-1, is as follows: KAGVTQTPRYLIKTRGQQVTLSCSPISGHRSVSWYQQTPGQGLQFLFEYFSETQRNKGNFPGRFSGRQFSNSRSEMNVSTLELGDSALYLCASSLGDGPNTEAFFGQGTRLTVV.

This clone was seen just once. The rearrangement links TRBV12-5 to TRBJ2-7, with TRBD1 as a possible D gene (6 bases). V lost 5 bases to trimming and J lost 5 bases, with 13 bases between them. The CDR3 length is 13 residues. CDR1 and CDR2 (germline): LGHNT, FRNRAP. The CDR3 is CASGPGDPNEQYF. DNA of the CDR3: TGTGCTAGTGGTCCAGGGGACCCGAACGAGCAGTACTTC.

The chain employs TRBV28 and TRBJ1-4; D remains ambiguous. The CDR3 totals 12 residues. The V end lost 0 bases, the J end lost 8 bases, and 4 bases lay between the germline ends. The germline gives CDR1 MDHEN, CDR2 SYDVKM. This chain's CDR3 is CASSLWREKLFF. As DNA, the CDR3 is TGTGCCAGCAGTTTATGGCGAGAAAAACTGTTTTTT.

V and J are TRBV7-9 and TRBJ2-7, with a tentative D call TRBD1 (7 bases). Trimming took 5 bases from V and 1 from J, leaving 21 bases between them. CDR1 SEHNR and CDR2 FQNEAQ come from the germline V gene (reference sequence). The CDR3 consists of 17 residues. This CDR3 reads CASSPDRGQGGSYEQYF. The CDR3 nucleotides read TGTGCCAGCAGCCCCGATCGCGGCCAGGGGGGATCCTACGAGCAGTACTTC.

The chain couples TRBV15 to TRBJ2-7; TRBD2 matches at 10 bases. This CDR3 contains 16 residues. V lost 2 bases and J lost 2; bases outside the gene matches: 6. Germline CDR1 is LNHNV and CDR2 is YYDKDF (reference sequence). The CDR3 loop is CATSRTLAGAAYEQYF. The CDR3 DNA sequence: TGTGCCACCAGCAGAACCCTAGCGGGAGCCGCCTACGAGCAGTACTTC.

This chain connects TRBV6-5 to TRBJ2-2; 8 bases are a match to TRBD1. The CDR3 contains 13 residues. Germline values: CDR1 MNHEY, CDR2 SVGAGI. Trimming took 6 bases from V and 5 from J; bases not matched to a gene: 2. The CDR3 spells CASRGQETGELFF. As DNA, the CDR3 is TGTGCCAGCAGGGGACAGGAGACCGGGGAGCTGTTTTTT.

The chain has TRBV5-6 and TRBJ2-7, with D possibly matching TRBD2 (7 bases). V lost 3 bases, J lost 6 bases, and 10 bases lay in between. From germline, CDR1 is SGHDT and CDR2 YYEEEE. The CDR3 contains 12 residues. Here the CDR3 DNA reads TGTGCCAGCAGCTGGGGGGGGGCCGAGCAGTACTTC. It codes for CASSWGGAEQYF. The full variable domain, in which reference TRBV5-6 and TRBJ2-7 provide the parts outside the CDR3, is DAGVTQSPTHLIKTRGQQVTLRCSPKSGHDTVSWYQQALGQGPQFIFQYYEEEERQRGNFPDRFSGHQFPNYSSELNVNALLLGDSALYLCASSWGGAEQYFGPGTRLTVT.

This chain connects TRBV5-4 to TRBJ2-2, with D possibly matching TRBD1 (5 bases). Trimming shortened V by 4 bases and J by 1 base, and 8 bases separated the two germline ends. The CDR3 is made up of 14 amino acids. Germline CDR1 and CDR2: SGHNT and YYREEE (reference sequence). CDR3 nucleotide sequence: TGTGCCAGCAGCGGACATATGAACACCGGGGAGCTGTTTTTT. Encoded protein: CASSGHMNTGELFF.

V is TRBV6-4 and J is TRBJ2-1; 12 nucleotides line up with TRBD2. CDR3 length: 16 amino acids. Germline loops: CDR1 MRHNA, CDR2 SNTAGT. With V trimmed by 6 bases and J by 9 bases, 12 bases remained unmatched. For the CDR3, the DNA is TGTGCCAGCAGCCCGGGGCTAGCGGGAGGGCCTGGTGAGCAGTTCTTC. Translating it yields CASSPGLAGGPGEQFF.

The chain has TRBV7-9 and TRBJ2-1, with 10 bases fitting TRBD2. V lost 4 bases to trimming and J lost 0 bases; unmatched junction nucleotides: 6. The germline V gene has CDR1 SEHNR and CDR2 FQNEAQ (reference sequence). The CDR3 contains 17 residues. This chain's CDR3 is CASSSTASGSSYNEQFF. CDR3 bases: TGTGCCAGCAGCTCCACGGCTAGCGGGAGCTCCTACAATGAGCAGTTCTTC.

The V gene is TRBV9, the J gene TRBJ2-1; 8 nucleotides align to TRBD2. After removal of 4 bases from V and 4 bases from J, the junction contained 4 bases not matched to a gene. This CDR3 spans 14 amino acids. Germline V lookup: CDR1 SGDLS, CDR2 YYNGEE. CDR3 loop: CASSRGGPYNEQFF. CDR3 nucleotide sequence: TGTGCCAGCAGCCGGGGGGGGCCTTACAATGAGCAGTTCTTC.

V is TRBV9 and J is TRBJ2-1; the match to TRBD1 covers 7 bases. V lost 1 base and J lost 10; bases outside the gene matches: 11. This CDR3 comprises 15 residues. Per the germline V gene, CDR1 is SGDLS and CDR2 is YYNGEE. In DNA, the CDR3 is TGTGCCAGCAGCGTATCAGGACAGGCCTCAGGGGAGCAGTTCTTC. As protein: CASSVSGQASGEQFF.

The chain carries TRBV6-6 and TRBJ2-3, with D unclear. CDR1 is MNHNY and CDR2 is SVGAGI in the germline V gene (reference sequence). This CDR3 spans 14 amino acids. The V gene lost 5 bases and the J gene lost 0 bases, with 9 bases spanning the gap. Here the CDR3 DNA reads TGTGCCAGCAGTCTTCGACTCAGCACAGATACGCAGTATTTT. Amino acids: CASSLRLSTDTQYF.

The rearrangement joins TRBV7-9 to TRBJ2-7; D might be TRBD1 (8 bases). Trimming pared 5 bases from V and 2 bases from J, leaving 13 bases between. Germline V lookup: CDR1 SEHNR, CDR2 FQNEAQ (reference sequence). This CDR3 contains 14 residues. CDR3 nucleotide sequence: TGTGCCAGCAGCACAGGGGGGGGCCCCTACGAGCAGTACTTC. Translated, it gives CASSTGGGPYEQYF.

The chain combines TRBV7-2 with TRBJ2-3; the D gene is possibly TRBD1 (6 bases). Deletions cut 5 bases from V and 0 bases from J, with 12 bases between. This CDR3 is 15 amino acids long. From germline, CDR1 is SGHTA and CDR2 FQGNSA. CDR3 amino acids: CASSPTGHSTDTQYF. CDR3 nucleotides: TGTGCCAGCAGCCCTACGGGACACAGCACAGATACGCAGTATTTT.

The J gene is TRBJ2-5, the V gene TRBV9; TRBD2 is a possible D gene (6 bases). The length of the CDR3 is 15 residues. In germline, CDR1 is SGDLS, CDR2 YYNGEE. With 2 bases removed from V and 5 bases from J, the gap between germline ends came to 16 bases. CDR3 in amino acids: CASSVDLAERETQYF. The CDR3 nucleotides read TGTGCCAGCAGCGTCGACTTAGCGGAGAGGGAGACCCAGTACTTC.